This T cell receptor (beta chain) derives from a study of OX40 agonist ivuxolimab in advanced cancers. Study-level information: Therapy given before enrollment (anti-PD-1, anti-PD-L1 or anti-CTLA-4) was allowed, and 40% to 50% had some.

The repertoire was sequenced with immunoSEQ multiplex PCR; TCRdb's copy has only in-frame clones and lacks some. The data contain 80,000 or so clones, about 92% of them seen just once; the ten biggest clones take up roughly 0.18%. Germline V lookup: CDR1 LNHNV, CDR2 YYDKDF (reference sequence). The CDR3 extends over 16 amino acids. Trimming pared 0 bases from V and 6 bases from J, leaving 15 bases between. The study's findings and limits: Clonal expansion was among the lowest in partial responders at 0.1-3.0 mg/kg, especially CD8+.

Details on this clone: Its target is not known.

V usage is TRBV15 and J usage is TRBJ1-5; a possible D gene is TRBD1 (5 bases). The sequences come from CD4+ or CD8+ T cells sorted from blood, collected in a trial of the OX40 agonist ivuxolimab. The receptor's source is an adult with an advanced solid tumor such as melanoma, head and neck, liver or kidney cancer. CDR3 in DNA: TGTGCCACCAGCAGAGAGCCTCAGGGCCCAGGTCAGCCCCAGCATTTT. It translates to CATSREPQGPGQPQHF.